The 21 T cell receptor beta chains in this list originate from one sample, sequenced in a study of CXCR3-negative and CXCR3-positive naive CD8 T cells. All TRB cDNA libraries came from 5' RACE performed with UMI labels. From the 5' RACE reads, TCRdb lists one entry per CDR3 protein and no DNA. Its clone listing holds 65,000 to 95,000 distinct CDR3 sequences. Material: naive CXCR3- CD8+ T cells from blood. The subset was: CD45RO-CCR7+CD27+CD95- naive CD8+ T cells lacking CXCR3 (TNR3-). The receptors stem from a human donor in good health. Some clones in this sample may be carry-over from other donors' samples.

V gene TRBV6-1 combines with J gene TRBJ2-3; checking the TCRdb D call of TRBD1 is not possible without DNA. CDR1 MNHNS and CDR2 SASEGT come from the germline V gene. This CDR3 spans 15 amino acids. The CDR3 region is CASSEGRGGADTQYF.

The chain combines TRBV5-1 with TRBJ1-1; TCRdb designates TRBD1, a call that cannot be tested without DNA. CDR1 is SGHRS, CDR2 YFSETQ, per germline. The length of the CDR3 is 12 residues. The CDR3 reads CASRGQGAEAFF.

The CDR3 sequence: CASSFSKGDSPLHF. V gene TRBV5-1 combines with J gene TRBJ1-6; TCRdb selects TRBD1, and the lack of DNA leaves this call unchecked. This CDR3 contains 14 residues. Germline V gene data show CDR1 as SGHRS and CDR2 as YFSETQ.

V is TRBV29-1 and J is TRBJ2-2; the TCRdb D gene call, TRBD1, has no DNA to confirm it. CDR1 and CDR2 (germline): SQVTM, ANQGSEA. This CDR3 comprises 15 residues. This CDR3 is CSVDLAGERTGELFF.

This CDR3 reads CASSKVASQGGYEQYF. The J gene is TRBJ2-7, the V gene TRBV21-1; TCRdb picks TRBD1, but there is no DNA to check that call. TRBV21-1 is labeled a pseudogene. This CDR3 contains 16 residues.

The V and J genes are TRBV28 and TRBJ2-3. The germline gives CDR1 MDHEN, CDR2 SYDVKM. This CDR3 comprises 14 residues. The CDR3 region is CASSPRFPTDTQYF.

This chain uses TRBV25-1 with TRBJ1-1; the D call from TCRdb, TRBD1, cannot be confirmed without DNA. The CDR3 has 15 residues. Germline CDR1 is MGHDK and CDR2 is SYGVNS. CDR3 amino acids: CASTRKDRGEDEAFF.

The chain joins TRBV7-9 to TRBJ1-2; the D call of TRBD1 rests on TCRdb alone, since no DNA is present to check it. CDR1 SEHNR and CDR2 FQNEAQ come from the germline V gene (reference sequence). CDR3 length: 15 amino acids. The CDR3 loop reads CASSLAGIANYGYTF.

V gene TRBV10-3 combines with J gene TRBJ1-2; TCRdb outputs TRBD1, but without DNA this stays unchecked. Germline lookup yields CDR1 ENHRY and CDR2 SYGVKD. The CDR3 extends over 17 amino acids. The CDR3 here is CAIRLVPGTGPYYGYTF.

The V gene is TRBV19, the J gene TRBJ1-1. CDR3 length equals 12 residues. CDR1 is LNHDA, CDR2 SQIVND, per germline (reference sequence). This chain's CDR3 is CASSISLAEAFF.

The rearrangement uses TRBV29-1 and TRBJ2-1; as DNA is missing, the TRBD2 call by TCRdb cannot be tested. CDR1 is SQVTM and CDR2 is ANQGSEA in the germline V gene. There are 16 residues in the CDR3. The chain's CDR3 is CSVEDQRGLADNEQFF.

The chain joins TRBV4-1 to TRBJ2-7; TCRdb designates TRBD1, a call that cannot be tested without DNA. The CDR3 extends over 16 amino acids. Germline V gene lookup returns CDR1 MGHRA and CDR2 YSYEKL. The CDR3 protein is CASSQGTGRLRYEQYF.

This chain uses TRBV5-1 with TRBJ2-1; the D gene TCRdb calls, TRBD2, cannot be checked with no DNA. CDR3 length: 18 residues. The germline gives CDR1 SGHRS, CDR2 YFSETQ. The CDR3 sequence is CASSSLPSGGLPGNEQFF.

This CDR3 reads CASNELTGGSYEQYF. The chain joins TRBV5-1 to TRBJ2-7; TCRdb names TRBD2, which stays unverified in the absence of DNA. There are 15 residues in the CDR3. Looked up from germline, CDR1 is SGHRS and CDR2 is YFSETQ.

V gene TRBV15 combines with J gene TRBJ1-2; TCRdb indicates TRBD1, and absent DNA this call remains unverified. Looked up from germline, CDR1 is LNHNV and CDR2 is YYDKDF (reference sequence). The CDR3 spans 14 residues. CDR3 sequence: CATSRGAGGNGYTF.

This chain joins TRBV12-3 or TRBV12-4 and TRBJ2-7; TCRdb gives TRBD1 as the D gene, but with no DNA this cannot be confirmed. The CDR3 is made up of 14 amino acids. The CDR3 is CASSLRDRGSEQYF.

The chain carries TRBV28 and TRBJ1-1. There are 14 residues in the CDR3. Germline V gene data show CDR1 as MDHEN and CDR2 as SYDVKM. CDR3 sequence: CASRPTADNTEAFF.

J is TRBJ2-7 and V is TRBV7-8. The germline V gene has CDR1 SGHVS and CDR2 FQNEAQ. This CDR3 has 15 residues. The CDR3 loop reads CASSLRLGDSYEQYF.

This chain connects TRBV28 to TRBJ2-1. The CDR3 is 12 amino acids. Germline values: CDR1 MDHEN, CDR2 SYDVKM. The chain's CDR3 is CASSPYNHEQFF.

The V gene is TRBV6-5, the J gene TRBJ1-2. The germline V gene has CDR1 MNHEY and CDR2 SVGAGI. The CDR3 covers 13 residues. The CDR3 reads CASRPQTNYGYTF.

The chain uses TRBV6-4 and TRBJ2-1; TCRdb proposes TRBD2, but this gene call is untestable without DNA. The CDR3 runs 13 residues. CDR1 and CDR2 from the germline V gene are MRHNA and SNTAGT. CDR3: CASGTGDTNEQFF.